This T cell receptor (beta chain) appears in the sequencing data of a study of cytomegalovirus exposure and HLA in healthy donors. Study conclusions and caveats: It was likely that a cluster of highly shared sequence variants was a sequencing artifact. Segments of the TCR beta V type were, in most cases, productive about 87% or about 30% of the time in an earlier analysis. Many donors shared some public TCRs, even though most TCR sequences were rare. When the data were analyzed later, several of the most significant clusters appeared to be linked to common viral pathogens.

Per germline, CDR1 SGHRS and CDR2 YFSETQ. Trimming took 6 bases from V and 0 from J; bases not matched to a gene: 5. The CDR3 totals 15 residues. This clone was counted a single time. The antigen is unknown. This PCR relied on a set of 60 Vbeta primers and 13 Jbeta primers. Clones were sequenced by immunoSEQ multiplex PCR, and TCRdb holds only the in-frame ones, with some missing. The table lists 93,000 or so clones, 66% of them singletons. Material: PBMCs. This clonotype was sampled from a woman aged 50 to 60 in good health and CMV-seronegative. The chain links TRBV5-1 to TRBJ2-1; TRBD1 agrees at 8 bases. CDR3 coding DNA: TGCGCCAGCAAAGGACAGGGAAACTCCTACAATGAGCAGTTCTTC. This encodes CASKGQGNSYNEQFF.